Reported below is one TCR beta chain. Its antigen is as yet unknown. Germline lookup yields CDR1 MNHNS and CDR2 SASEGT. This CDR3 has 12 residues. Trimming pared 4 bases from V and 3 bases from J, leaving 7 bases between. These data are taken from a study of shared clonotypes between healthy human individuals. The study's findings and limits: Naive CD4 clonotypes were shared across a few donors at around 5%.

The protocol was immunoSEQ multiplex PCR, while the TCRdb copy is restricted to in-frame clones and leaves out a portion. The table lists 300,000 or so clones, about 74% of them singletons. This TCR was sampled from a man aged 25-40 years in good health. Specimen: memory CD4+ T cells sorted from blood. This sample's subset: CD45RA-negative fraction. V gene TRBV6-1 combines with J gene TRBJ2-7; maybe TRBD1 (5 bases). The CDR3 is CASSGQGYEQYF. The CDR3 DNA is TGTGCCAGCAGTGGGCAGGGCTACGAGCAGTACTTC.